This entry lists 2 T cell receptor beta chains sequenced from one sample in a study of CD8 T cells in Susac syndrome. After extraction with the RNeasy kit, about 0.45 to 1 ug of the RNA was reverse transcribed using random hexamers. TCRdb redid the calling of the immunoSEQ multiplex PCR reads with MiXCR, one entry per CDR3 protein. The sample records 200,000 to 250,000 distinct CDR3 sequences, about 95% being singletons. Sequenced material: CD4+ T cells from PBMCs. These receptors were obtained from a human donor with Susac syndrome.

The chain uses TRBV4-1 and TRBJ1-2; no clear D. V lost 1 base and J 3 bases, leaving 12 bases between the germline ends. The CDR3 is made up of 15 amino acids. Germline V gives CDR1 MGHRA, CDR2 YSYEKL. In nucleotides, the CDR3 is TGCGCCAGCAGCCAAGGATCAGTAGCGCACTATGGCTACACCTTC. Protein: CASSQGSVAHYGYTF.

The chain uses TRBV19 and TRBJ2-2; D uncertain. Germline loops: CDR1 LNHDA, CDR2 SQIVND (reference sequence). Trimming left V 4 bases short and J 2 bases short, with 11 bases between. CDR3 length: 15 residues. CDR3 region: CASSRLVSNTGELFF. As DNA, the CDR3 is TGTGCCAGTAGTAGATTGGTCAGTAACACCGGGGAGCTGTTTTTT.